This entry is about one T cell receptor (beta chain). This record belongs to a study of glioma-infiltrating T cells after dendritic cell vaccination. The germline V gene encodes CDR1 SQVTM and CDR2 ANQGSEA. V lost 8 bases and J lost 5; bases outside the gene matches: 14. The CDR3 length is 15 residues. The time point denotes: after dendritic cell vaccination, including at tumor progression/relapse. Sequencing used immunoSEQ multiplex PCR; TCRdb keeps in-frame clones, though not all of them. Of around 78,000 clones listed, about 85% are singletons. This specimen was blood, taken after dendritic cell vaccination. This rearrangement joins TRBV29-1 to TRBJ2-3, with 9 bases that match TRBD2. The sequence was obtained from a human donor with glioblastoma. The CDR3 is CSTKGRREGLDTQYF. CDR3 coding DNA: TGCAGCACAAAAGGTCGGCGGGAGGGCCTAGATACGCAGTATTTT.